A single sample is the source of the 23 T cell receptor beta chains below, sequenced in a study of T cells in Graves' hyperthyroidism and ophthalmopathy. What was amplified from RNA transcripts were TCR beta CDR3 regions. A first-round RT-PCR of the TCR CDR3 used the HTBI primer set. TCRdb processed the multiplex PCR reads anew with MiXCR; each CDR3 protein has one entry. The sample has approximately 590,000 distinct CDR3 sequences, 46% seen once. Material for sequencing was peripheral blood or thyroid tissue (not recorded which). These receptors all come from a woman between 18 and 29 years old with Graves' hyperthyroidism.

Of note for this clonotype: A read error may be the cause here, since a much bigger clone is one base away. The chain recombines TRBV2 with TRBJ2-5, with D perhaps being TRBD1 or TRBD2 (6 bases each). Germline assignment: CDR1 SNHLY and CDR2 FYNNEI. The CDR3 has 16 residues. V gave up 3 bases and J gave up 4 bases, with 18 bases separating them. In DNA form, the CDR3 reads TGTGCCAGCAGTGAGAGGGGGGCGCGGCTTCGAGAGACCCAGTACTTC. The encoded protein is CASSERGARLRETQYF.

This clonotype was seen a few times. This chain connects TRBV20-1 to TRBJ1-1; no firm D call. V dropped 7 bases and J dropped 4 bases, with 13 bases sitting between them. Germline V CDR1 and CDR2: DFQATT, SNEGSKA (reference sequence). The CDR3 extends over 12 amino acids. CDR3 region: CSVAGMSTEAFF. CDR3 nucleotide sequence: TGCAGTGTCGCAGGAATGAGCACTGAAGCTTTCTTT.

The chain has TRBV10-3 and TRBJ2-5; the match to TRBD2 covers 11 bases. Looked up from germline, CDR1 is ENHRY and CDR2 is SYGVKD. V was pared by 3 bases and J by 2 bases, with 11 bases of the junction left unmatched. This CDR3 comprises 18 residues. The CDR3 DNA reads as TGTGCCATCAGTGATAATGGGAGACTAGCGGGGATACAAGAGACCCAGTACTTC. Translating gives CAISDNGRLAGIQETQYF.

The chain carries TRBV10-3 and TRBJ1-5; no definite D call. The V and J ends lost 5 bases and 1 base respectively, with 18 bases between them. Germline assignment: CDR1 ENHRY and CDR2 SYGVKD. This CDR3 has 17 amino acids. The CDR3 DNA follows: TGTGCCATCAGTTACGGCTCCCGTCGACCCAGCAATCAGCCCCAGCATTTT. It encodes CAISYGSRRPSNQPQHF.

The chain has TRBV7-9 and TRBJ2-7, with 8 bases that match TRBD2. The CDR3 contains 16 residues. With 4 bases clipped from V and 3 bases from J, the junction kept 11 bases outside the gene matches. Germline V lookup: CDR1 SEHNR, CDR2 FQNEAQ (reference sequence). The CDR3 is CASSSTGTRFVYEQYF. In DNA, the CDR3 is TGTGCCAGCAGCTCTACCGGGACTAGATTCGTCTACGAGCAGTACTTC.

This clonotype was observed at least ten times. This rearrangement joins TRBV7-8 to TRBJ2-5; D may be TRBD2 (6 bases). The ends were cut back, 4 bases at V and 5 bases at J, with 11 bases in the middle. This CDR3 region has 13 residues. CDR1 SGHVS and CDR2 FQNEAQ come from the germline V gene. This chain's CDR3 is CASSWLRGETQYF. The CDR3 DNA reads TGTGCCAGCAGCTGGCTCCGGGGGGAGACCCAGTACTTC.

This clonotype was seen many times. The chain carries TRBV10-3 and TRBJ1-5; D not certain. V was clipped by 8 bases and J by 3 bases, with 14 bases between them. The CDR3 has 14 residues. Germline V gene lookup returns CDR1 ENHRY and CDR2 SYGVKD. Here the CDR3 DNA reads TGTGCCATCGGGCAGCCCTATGACAATCAGCCCCAGCATTTT. This encodes CAIGQPYDNQPQHF.

The chain combines TRBV7-8 with TRBJ1-2, with D possibly matching TRBD1 (5 bases). CDR3 size: 14 residues. CDR1 is SGHVS and CDR2 is FQNEAQ in the germline V gene. Trimming left V 5 bases short and J 4 bases short, with 14 bases between. CDR3 nucleotides: TGTGCCAGCAGCGTCGTTCGGGACTCCTATGGCTACACCTTC. Amino acids: CASSVVRDSYGYTF.

The CDR3 nucleotides read TGCAGTGCTAGATTGGGTACCTACGAGCAGTACTTC. This codes for CSARLGTYEQYF. This sequence joins TRBV20-1 and TRBJ2-7; D is ambiguous. The CDR3 loop spans 12 amino acids. CDR1 DFQATT and CDR2 SNEGSKA come from the germline V gene (reference sequence). V gave up 2 bases and J gave up 2 bases, with 7 bases separating them.

The chain employs TRBV6-5 and TRBJ2-2; TRBD1 matches at 7 bases. The ends lost 6 bases at V and 8 bases at J; junction bases unmatched: 6. From germline, CDR1 is MNHEY and CDR2 SVGAGI. This CDR3 is built from 13 residues. CDR3 region: CASSHGQVGELFF. DNA for the CDR3: TGTGCCAGCAGCCACGGACAGGTGGGGGAGCTGTTTTTT.

The V call is TRBV7-2, the J call TRBJ2-7; 8 bases align to TRBD2. Germline assignment: CDR1 SGHTA and CDR2 FQGNSA. CDR3 length equals 13 residues. The ends lost 3 bases at V and 6 bases at J; junction bases unmatched: 4. The CDR3 reads CASSFREGSEQYF. In nucleotides, the CDR3 is TGTGCCAGCAGCTTCCGGGAGGGAAGCGAGCAGTACTTC.

The chain has TRBV7-3 and TRBJ2-2, with D possibly matching TRBD1 (5 bases). V was clipped by 1 base and J by 4 bases, with 16 bases between them. CDR1 and CDR2 (germline): SGHTA, FQGTGA. This CDR3 has 17 residues. Written as DNA, the CDR3 is TGTGCCAGCAGCTTAAAGGCTGGTCTGCAGGGCACCGGGGAGCTGTTTTTT. This translates into CASSLKAGLQGTGELFF.

The chain combines TRBV6-1 with TRBJ2-5, with D possibly matching TRBD2 (6 bases). Germline values: CDR1 MNHNS, CDR2 SASEGT. The CDR3 is 14 residues long. V lost 6 bases, J lost 1 base, and 12 bases lay in between. The CDR3, as DNA: TGTGCCAGCAGGCGACTAGGGAGCCAAGAGACCCAGTACTTC. The encoded protein is CASRRLGSQETQYF.

The J gene is TRBJ1-1, the V gene TRBV12-3 or TRBV12-4, with TRBD1 as a possible D gene (6 bases). The V end was cut by 2 bases, the J end by 1 base, with 11 bases between. This CDR3 region has 15 residues. The CDR3 region has the DNA TGTGCCAGCAGTTTAACGGGGGCCGGGAACACTGAAGCTTTCTTT. This sequence encodes CASSLTGAGNTEAFF.

The chain joins TRBV13 to TRBJ1-4; 8 bases align to TRBD1. Germline values: CDR1 PRHDT, CDR2 FYEKMQ (reference sequence). The V and J ends lost 5 bases and 6 bases, in that order; junction bases with no gene match: 5. The CDR3 consists of 14 residues. DNA for the CDR3: TGTGCCAGCAGCCGGACAGGGAGTGATGAAAAACTGTTTTTT. Translating it yields CASSRTGSDEKLFF.

This chain joins TRBV29-1 and TRBJ2-7; 7 positions agree with TRBD2. V shed 6 bases and J 3 bases; nucleotides not matched to a gene: 11. CDR1 and CDR2 (germline): SQVTM, ANQGSEA. CDR3 length: 14 amino acids. The chain's CDR3 is CSVQGLVGFYEQYF. In DNA form, the CDR3 reads TGCAGCGTCCAAGGACTAGTTGGATTCTACGAGCAGTACTTC.

This clonotype was recorded a few times. The genes are TRBV27 and TRBJ1-6; unclear D gene. CDR3 length equals 16 residues. V dropped 6 bases and J dropped 2 bases, with 14 bases sitting between them. Germline CDR1 MNHEY, CDR2 SMNVEV (reference sequence). As DNA, the CDR3 is TGTGCCAGCAGCCAAGTCGCAGCTACCTATAATTCACCCCTCCACTTT. Translation gives CASSQVAATYNSPLHF.

The genes are TRBV7-2 and TRBJ1-3, with D possibly being TRBD1 (6 bases). CDR3 size: 16 residues. Looked up from germline, CDR1 is SGHTA and CDR2 is FQGNSA. V gave up 0 bases and J gave up 4 bases, with 13 bases separating them. The CDR3 DNA reads TGTGCCAGCAGCTTAGCTACAGGGCCGGCGGGAAACACCATATATTTT. It specifies CASSLATGPAGNTIYF.

This clonotype was found many times. J is TRBJ2-6 and V is TRBV10-3; weak D call: TRBD1 (6 bases). Trimming removed 10 bases from V and 0 bases from J, with 13 bases in between. The length of the CDR3 is 15 residues. CDR1 is ENHRY and CDR2 is SYGVKD in the germline V gene. The chain's CDR3 is CATWDIGSGANVLTF. Written as DNA, the CDR3 is TGTGCCACCTGGGACATCGGCTCTGGGGCCAACGTCCTGACTTTC.

This chain joins TRBV2 and TRBJ1-2; 7 nucleotides align to TRBD1. This CDR3 has 14 amino acids. The V and J ends lost 2 bases and 6 bases, in that order; junction bases with no gene match: 6. CDR1 and CDR2 (germline): SNHLY, FYNNEI. CDR3 residues: CASSERTGADGYTF. The CDR3, as DNA: TGTGCCAGCAGTGAACGTACAGGGGCGGATGGCTACACCTTC.

In this sample, this clonotype turned up many times. V and J are TRBV7-2 and TRBJ2-7; TRBD2 might be the D (6 bases). With 5 bases removed from V and 4 bases from J, the gap between germline ends came to 18 bases. Germline V gene sequence: CDR1 SGHTA, CDR2 FQGNSA. The CDR3 totals 15 residues. The CDR3 is CASSPPLAYTYEQYF. The CDR3, as DNA: TGTGCCAGCAGCCCCCCCCTAGCGTACACGTACGAGCAGTACTTC. The full variable domain, rest sourced from reference TRBV7-2 and TRBJ2-7, is GAGVSQSPSNKVTEKGKDVELRCDPISGHTALYWYRQSLGQGLEFLIYFQGNSAPDKSGLPSDRFSAERTGGSVSTLTIQRTQQEDSAVYLCASSPPLAYTYEQYFGPGTRLTVT.

Of note for this clonotype: The conserved closing phenylalanine or tryptophan is absent in this CDR3, likely reflecting a read error. The chain recombines TRBV7-9 with TRBJ1-1; no firm D call. V lost 5 bases to trimming and J lost 8 bases, with 12 bases between them. Germline CDR1 SEHNR, CDR2 FQNEAQ (reference sequence). The CDR3 runs 12 residues. CDR3 coding DNA: TGTGCCAGCAGCCAAGTAAAGAACGAAGCTTTCTCT. It codes for CASSQVKNEAFS.

The chain is built from TRBV7-2 and TRBJ1-3; D gene unclear. The CDR3 covers 18 residues. Germline loops: CDR1 SGHTA, CDR2 FQGNSA. Trimming stripped 6 bases from V and 0 bases from J, with 21 bases between. The CDR3 DNA follows: TGTGCCAGCAGTTACCTTGCTTCAGGAAAGCACTCTGGAAACACCATATATTTT. Translated, it gives CASSYLASGKHSGNTIYF.